This TCR beta chain was identified during a study of CD8+ T cells in alopecia areata. After isolation, RNA underwent reverse transcription to generate cDNA as the sequencing template. Using immunoSEQ multiplex PCR, the repertoire was profiled, and TCRdb retains in-frame clones only, with some absent. The data contain more than 95,000 clones, approximately 38% of them singletons. This clone was seen more than once but under ten times. Its target is unknown. The CDR3 contains 13 residues. V was pared by 0 bases and J by 4 bases, with 7 bases between. Germline CDR1 and CDR2: LGHNA and YSLEER. Points from the study as a whole: Possibly as an HLA-related effect, TCR sharing across patients appeared less clear than in mice.

Sequenced material: CD4+ T cells sorted from blood. This receptor was obtained from a human donor with alopecia areata. V gene TRBV4-3 combines with J gene TRBJ2-7, with a tentative D call TRBD1 (5 bases). The CDR3, as DNA: TGCGCCAGCAGCCAAGATCGACAGTACGAGCAGTACTTC. Translated: CASSQDRQYEQYF.